The next 21 T cell receptor beta chains were all read from a single sample in a study of blood T cell repertoires in COVID-19. The table came from immunoSEQ multiplex PCR; TCRdb's copy has only in-frame clones and leaves some out. This table has over 250,000 clones, more than 75% appearing once. The sequenced sample was PBMCs or T cells enriched from blood (not recorded which). These TCRs come from an older woman in a cohort exposed to, infected with or recovered from COVID-19 (not recorded which).

This clone was seen a single time. The chain combines TRBV6-2 or TRBV6-3 with TRBJ2-7; TRBD2 matches at 7 bases. CDR3 length: 16 residues. V gave up 0 bases and J gave up 0 bases; unmatched junction bases: 5. The germline gives CDR1 MNHEY, CDR2 SVGEGT. The CDR3 nucleotides read TGTGCCAGCAGTTACTCGTTCGGGAGGACCTCCTACGAGCAGTACTTC. Translated: CASSYSFGRTSYEQYF.

This sequence joins TRBV6-5 and TRBJ1-2; tentative D call: TRBD1 (5 bases). Germline V gives CDR1 MNHEY, CDR2 SVGAGI. The ends were cut back, 0 bases at V and 3 bases at J, with 14 bases in the middle. The CDR3 extends over 16 amino acids. The DNA for the CDR3 is TGTGCCAGCAGTTACTCCGTAGGGGCTTCCCACTATGGCTACACCTTC. The encoded protein is CASSYSVGASHYGYTF.

The chain employs TRBV6-5 and TRBJ1-3; TRBD1 agrees at 8 bases. Germline-derived CDR1 and CDR2 are MNHEY and SVGAGI. J was trimmed by 4 bases and V by 6 bases; bases with no gene match: 2. This CDR3 has 13 residues. The DNA for the CDR3 is TGTGCCAGCAGAGGACAGGGAGGAAACACCATATATTTT. This translates into CASRGQGGNTIYF.

The genes are TRBV9 and TRBJ2-7, with TRBD2 matching over 10 bases. V lost 4 bases and J lost 6; bases outside the gene matches: 19. Germline V gene data show CDR1 as SGDLS and CDR2 as YYNGEE. The CDR3 runs 18 residues. The CDR3, as DNA: TGTGCCAGCAGCCCCCACGGTTTCGGGGCTAGCGGGAGTAGCGAGCAGTACTTC. It translates to CASSPHGFGASGSSEQYF.

J is TRBJ2-6 and V is TRBV20-1; D not resolved. Germline values: CDR1 DFQATT, CDR2 SNEGSKA (reference sequence). Trimming left V 3 bases short and J 0 bases short, with 12 bases between. This CDR3 has 16 residues. In nucleotides, the CDR3 is TGCAGTGCTAGTGCAAGAACGGTCTCTGGGGCCAACGTCCTGACTTTC. Translated, it gives CSASARTVSGANVLTF.

A note on this clone: The same CDR3 is also encoded by other DNA sequences in this sample. CDR3 protein: CASSLGLAASYEQYF. The DNA for the CDR3 is TGTGCCAGCAGCTTGGGGCTAGCGGCCTCCTACGAGCAGTACTTC. The chain combines TRBV11-2 with TRBJ2-7; TRBD2 agrees at 7 bases. This CDR3 is 15 amino acids long. Germline lookup yields CDR1 SGHAT and CDR2 FQNNGV. The V and J ends lost 3 bases and 0 bases, in that order; junction bases with no gene match: 5.

The CDR3 spells CASSASGGSTDTQYF. CDR3 DNA sequence: TGTGCCAGCAGCGCTAGCGGGGGCAGCACAGATACGCAGTATTTT. The rearrangement joins TRBV9 to TRBJ2-3; TRBD2 agrees at 10 bases. CDR1 is SGDLS and CDR2 is YYNGEE in the germline V gene. The CDR3 loop spans 15 amino acids. J gave up 0 bases and V 3 bases, and 1 base lay outside the gene matches.

The V gene is TRBV27, the J gene TRBJ2-7, with 8 bases aligning to TRBD1. J gave up 1 base and V 5 bases, and 10 bases lay outside the gene matches. In germline, CDR1 is MNHEY, CDR2 SMNVEV (reference sequence). This CDR3 has 16 residues. The CDR3 loop reads CASSQSVGQVSYEQYF. CDR3 nucleotides: TGTGCCAGCAGTCAGAGCGTGGGACAGGTGTCCTACGAGCAGTACTTC.

J is TRBJ1-4 and V is TRBV5-1; D remains ambiguous. The CDR3 is made up of 14 amino acids. Trimming removed 0 bases from V and 3 bases from J, with 6 bases in between. Germline V CDR1 and CDR2: SGHRS, YFSETQ. CDR3 sequence reads: CASSLDSPNEKLFF. The DNA of the CDR3 is TGCGCCAGCAGCTTGGACAGCCCTAATGAAAAACTGTTTTTT.

In this sample, this clone turned up once. This rearrangement joins TRBV12-3 or TRBV12-4 to TRBJ1-5; D ambiguous. V was shortened by 1 base and J by 6 bases, with 7 bases between the two germline ends. CDR3 size: 13 residues. The DNA of the CDR3 is TGTGCCAGCAGTTTAGGCGGGGTTCAGCCCCAGCATTTT. Translating it yields CASSLGGVQPQHF.

This clone is a singleton in its sample. The chain is built from TRBV3-1 (or the pseudogene TRBV3-2) and TRBJ2-2, with 11 bases aligning to TRBD2. The CDR3 length is 16 residues. Germline lookup yields CDR1 LGHDT and CDR2 YNNKEL (reference sequence). J gave up 6 bases and V 0 bases, and 3 bases lay outside the gene matches. Written as DNA, the CDR3 is TGTGCCAGCAGCCAAGAACTAGCGGGAGCCCCCGGGGAGCTGTTTTTT. Its translation: CASSQELAGAPGELFF.

Worth noting for this clone: One end of the junction fails to match germline, which may point to a read error. The chain uses TRBV19 and TRBJ1-1, with 7 bases lining up with TRBD1. There are 15 residues in the CDR3. CDR1 and CDR2 from the germline V gene are LNHDA and SQIVND (reference sequence). The CDR3, as DNA: TGTGCCAGTAGTGGAGGGGGCGCTTTGAAGACTGAAGCTTTCTTT. As protein: CASSGGGALKTEAFF.

The chain combines TRBV28 with TRBJ2-4; D is perhaps TRBD2 (5 bases). V was clipped by 7 bases and J by 0 bases, with 13 bases between them. In germline, CDR1 is MDHEN, CDR2 SYDVKM. This CDR3 has 15 residues. DNA for the CDR3: TGTGCCAGCACGGTACGGGAATCAGCCAAAAACATTCAGTACTTC. Translating it yields CASTVRESAKNIQYF. The full variable domain, its missing parts supplied by reference TRBV28 and TRBJ2-4, is DVKVTQSSRYLVKRTGEKVFLECVQDMDHENMFWYRQDPGLGLRLIYFSYDVKMKEKGDIPEGYSVSREKKERFSLILESASTNQTSMYLCASTVRESAKNIQYFGAGTRLSVL.

The rearrangement uses TRBV7-3 and TRBJ2-7, with 12 bases that match TRBD2. Losses at the gene ends were 2 bases for V and 10 bases for J; bases not matched to a gene: 6. The CDR3 runs to 14 residues. Germline V lookup: CDR1 SGHTA, CDR2 FQGTGA. This CDR3 is CASSLGLAGGPQYF. In nucleotides, the CDR3 is TGTGCCAGCAGCTTAGGTCTAGCGGGAGGGCCCCAGTACTTC.

The genes are TRBV28 and TRBJ1-5; TRBD1 is a possible D gene (6 bases). The V gene's germline CDR1 is MDHEN and CDR2 SYDVKM. The CDR3 contains 15 residues. Trimming took 1 base from V and 1 from J, leaving 8 bases between them. CDR3: CASSLYRVSNQPQHF. The CDR3 nucleotides read TGTGCCAGCAGTTTATACAGGGTCAGCAATCAGCCCCAGCATTTT.

The chain uses TRBV27 and TRBJ2-2; TRBD1 matches at 9 bases. Germline loops: CDR1 MNHEY, CDR2 SMNVEV (reference sequence). The CDR3 consists of 15 residues. The V gene end was trimmed by 2 bases and the J gene end by 3 bases; junction bases not matched to a gene: 1. The CDR3 DNA follows: TGTGCCAGCAGTTTAAACAGGGGGCACACCGGGGAGCTGTTTTTT. Its protein product is CASSLNRGHTGELFF.

The chain employs TRBV11-3 and TRBJ1-1; possibly TRBD1 for D (6 bases). The CDR3 consists of 14 residues. Looked up from germline, CDR1 is SGHNT and CDR2 is YENEEA. Trimming took off 1 base at V and 8 bases at J, with 14 bases between the two ends. CDR3 residues: CASSLGGGDGEAFF. DNA for the CDR3: TGTGCCAGCAGCTTAGGGGGGGGCGATGGAGAAGCTTTCTTT.

This clone was seen once. The J gene is TRBJ2-7, the V gene TRBV4-1, with 10 bases lining up with TRBD2. Germline V gene sequence: CDR1 MGHRA, CDR2 YSYEKL. V was pared by 0 bases and J by 1 base, with 9 bases of the junction left unmatched. This CDR3 comprises 18 residues. Here the CDR3 DNA reads TGCGCCAGCAGCCAAGAGGCTCCCGGGACTAGCGATTCCTACGAGCAGTACTTC. It translates to CASSQEAPGTSDSYEQYF.

The chain is built from TRBV27 and TRBJ1-2, with 9 bases that match TRBD1. This CDR3 comprises 14 residues. Trimming removed 3 bases from V and 6 bases from J; junction bases left unmatched: 5. Germline loops: CDR1 MNHEY, CDR2 SMNVEV (reference sequence). This CDR3 reads CASSFLGQGNGYTF. The CDR3 DNA follows: TGTGCCAGCAGTTTCCTAGGACAGGGGAATGGCTACACCTTC.

This rearrangement joins TRBV6-5 to TRBJ1-6; a possible D gene is TRBD1 (5 bases). CDR1 and CDR2 from the germline V gene are MNHEY and SVGAGI. V was trimmed by 6 bases and J by 4 bases, leaving 10 bases between them. This CDR3 is 14 amino acids long. In DNA, the CDR3 is TGTGCCAGCAGGGAGGGGATTTATAATTCACCCCTCCACTTT. The encoded protein is CASREGIYNSPLHF.

This chain links TRBV29-1 with TRBJ1-1; D is unclear. CDR3 size: 13 residues. V lost 6 bases and J 0 bases, leaving 11 bases between the germline ends. Germline V gene lookup returns CDR1 SQVTM and CDR2 ANQGSEA. The CDR3 nucleotides read TGCAGCGTCGCTGGACTGATGAACACTGAAGCTTTCTTT. The encoded protein is CSVAGLMNTEAFF.